The present entry profiles one T cell receptor beta chain with its context. This sample was included in a study of control samples from healthy donors and cancer patients. Profiled with immunoSEQ multiplex PCR; TCRdb holds only in-frame clones, not every one. The sample has about 220,000 clones; roughly 94% are singletons. V shed 0 bases and J 10 bases; nucleotides not matched to a gene: 10. This CDR3 comprises 16 residues. Germline CDR1 reads SGHKS; CDR2 reads YYEKEE (reference sequence). The chain carries TRBV5-5 and TRBJ1-6, with 7 nucleotides matching TRBD1. The sequence was obtained from a man in his fifties in good health. The specimen was blood. The CDR3 loop is CASSLVSGGFGSPLHF. The CDR3 nucleotides are TGTGCCAGCAGCTTGGTGTCAGGGGGGTTTGGGTCACCCCTCCACTTT.